The present TCR beta chain was sequenced within a study of blood T cell repertoires in COVID-19. Study-wide context: Specimens from acute and convalescent COVID-19 originated in the United States, Italy and Spain. PBMCs, B-cell-depleted T cells, or T cells were the source of the cDNA or gDNA that made up the material.

Germline CDR1 reads SGHVS; CDR2 reads FQNEAQ. The length of the CDR3 is 16 residues. Trimming removed 5 bases from V and 2 bases from J; junction bases left unmatched: 7. TCRdb's copy holds only in-frame clones and misses some; the assay was immunoSEQ multiplex PCR. The sample shows about 100,000 clones, approximately 92% of them seen only once. This chain links TRBV7-8 with TRBJ2-3; 10 positions agree with TRBD2. The TCR originated in an older man with acute or convalescent COVID-19. Source material: peripheral blood. In DNA form, the CDR3 reads TGTGCCAGCAGCCGTTGGACTAGCGGAAACACAGATACGCAGTATTTT. Protein product: CASSRWTSGNTDTQYF.